The clone carrying this TCR beta chain was found a few times. Antigen: not known. The data derive from a study of T cell repertoires in cytomegalovirus infection. MiXCR was run by TCRdb on the reads, yielding one entry per CDR3 protein. The profile covers roughly 800,000 distinct CDR3 sequences, with 25% to 35% appearing a single time and approximately 14% taken by the ten largest. This receptor was taken from a human donor in good health (CMV status not recorded). Some clones in this sample may be carry-over from other donors' samples. The specimen comprised cultured CD8+ T cells from PBMCs, sampled from culture after CMV antigen stimulation.

DNA for the CDR3: TGTGCCAGCAGGGAGGGCCTGCGGAAAGCTTTCTTT. Protein sequence: CASREGLRKAFF. The gene calls are TRBV6-1 and TRBJ1-1; D remains unclear. Between the trimmed V and J ends, which lost 6 bases and 9 bases, there was a span of 14 bases. The germline gives CDR1 MNHNS, CDR2 SASEGT. The CDR3 length is 12 residues.